Sequencing of this TCR beta chain was carried out in a study of PD-1 and CTLA-4 blockade in melanoma. V was trimmed by 4 bases and J by 5 bases, leaving 17 bases between them. The CDR3 runs to 16 residues. Germline values: CDR1 MDHEN, CDR2 SYDVKM. Data came from immunoSEQ multiplex PCR; TCRdb stores just in-frame clones and leaves some out. The table lists about 16,000 clones, around two thirds of them singletons. V and J are TRBV28 and TRBJ1-4, with D perhaps matching TRBD1 (6 bases). The origin of this receptor is a human donor with melanoma. This specimen consisted of CD8+ T cells from peripheral blood, obtained from a patient given anti-PD-1 treatment. CDR3 sequence: CASSSFSGASNEKLFF. The CDR3 region has the DNA TGTGCCAGCAGTTCATTCTCAGGGGCCTCAAATGAAAAACTGTTTTTT.